One T cell receptor beta chain is described in this entry. Its antigen is unidentified. The CDR3 length is 13 residues. V was pared by 5 bases and J by 6 bases, with 14 bases between. Germline V gene sequence: CDR1 SGHTA, CDR2 FQGTGA. This record belongs to a study of beta chain features in type 1 diabetes. Study at large: Across the samples, around 110,000,000 sorted cells were examined in total.

Study-level findings and limits: The study found that naive, central memory and Treg TCRB repertoires appeared more similar in patients than in healthy donors.

The sequenced template was cDNA made from the entire isolated RNA. Produced via immunoSEQ multiplex PCR; TCRdb's table is partial and in-frame only. The table shows about 110,000 clones, with approximately 37% occurring only once. The rearrangement joins TRBV7-3 to TRBJ2-7; tentative D call: TRBD1 (6 bases). The sequence came from a woman between 18 and 30 years old in good health. Sequencing was done on a sample of stem cell memory CD4+ T cells from blood. The CDR3 bases are TGTGCCAGCAGCGTGGACAGTGCGGGCGAGCAGTACTTC. Translation gives CASSVDSAGEQYF.